What follows are 16 T cell receptor beta chains derived from one specimen sequenced in a study of blood T cell repertoires in COVID-19. TCRdb keeps only in-frame clones here, not all; method: immunoSEQ multiplex PCR. The sample yields about 210,000 clones, more than 70% seen once. The sample comprised PBMCs or T cells enriched from blood (not recorded which). These receptor sequences come from a young man with acute COVID-19.

The CDR3 region has the DNA TGTGCCAGCAGCCAGGGGCGCGGACAGGGGGCTACTGGCTACACCTTC. Amino acid sequence: CASSQGRGQGATGYTF. The genes are TRBV3-1 (or the pseudogene TRBV3-2) and TRBJ1-2, with TRBD1 identical over 11 bases. Per the germline V gene, CDR1 is LGHDT and CDR2 is YNNKEL (reference sequence). The CDR3 is 16 residues long. Trimming removed 3 bases from V and 7 bases from J; junction bases left unmatched: 10.

This chain uses TRBV6-1 with TRBJ2-5; 7 nucleotides line up with TRBD2. In germline, CDR1 is MNHNS, CDR2 SASEGT. The CDR3 loop spans 14 amino acids. The V gene end was trimmed by 3 bases and the J gene end by 1 base; junction bases not matched to a gene: 2. The CDR3 bases are TGTGCCAGCAGTGATTGGGGGGGCCAAGAGACCCAGTACTTC. The encoded protein is CASSDWGGQETQYF.

V gene TRBV2 combines with J gene TRBJ1-1; TRBD1 might be the D (6 bases). The CDR3 spans 21 residues. V was trimmed by 4 bases and J by 0 bases, leaving 30 bases between them. Germline values: CDR1 SNHLY, CDR2 FYNNEI. CDR3 sequence: CASSGPRVRGRNTPMNTEAFF. The CDR3 region has the DNA TGTGCCAGCAGTGGTCCTCGAGTTAGGGGGAGAAATACACCGATGAACACTGAAGCTTTCTTT.

CDR3: CASSPAIGVYFGYGEAFF. CDR3 DNA: TGTGCCAGCAGCCCCGCGATAGGAGTCTACTTTGGGTATGGTGAAGCTTTCTTT. J is TRBJ1-1 and V is TRBV7-9, with D uncertain. The length of the CDR3 is 18 residues. CDR1 SEHNR and CDR2 FQNEAQ come from the germline V gene (reference sequence). Trimming left V 5 bases short and J 7 bases short, with 29 bases between.

This clone is a singleton in its sample. The gene calls are TRBV28 and TRBJ1-2; D uncertain. V was clipped by 11 bases and J by 1 base, with 8 bases between them. In germline, CDR1 is MDHEN, CDR2 SYDVKM. This CDR3 has 11 residues. CDR3: CALEDNYGYTF. In DNA form, the CDR3 reads TGTGCCCTAGAGGATAACTATGGCTACACCTTC.

This sequence joins TRBV25-1 and TRBJ1-6; tentative D call: TRBD1 (6 bases). V lost 4 bases, J lost 0 bases, and 16 bases lay in between. The germline V gene has CDR1 MGHDK and CDR2 SYGVNS. This CDR3 has 18 amino acids. This CDR3 is CASSAGTPTSSYNSPLHF. As DNA, the CDR3 is TGTGCCAGCAGTGCTGGGACACCCACGAGCTCCTATAATTCACCCCTCCACTTT.

The rearrangement joins TRBV9 to TRBJ1-1; D ambiguous. CDR1 is SGDLS and CDR2 is YYNGEE in the germline V gene. The V end lost 7 bases, the J end lost 0 bases, and 16 bases lay between the germline ends. The CDR3 loop spans 15 amino acids. DNA of the CDR3: TGTGCCAGCGGATCCTCAGGCATCATGAACACTGAAGCTTTCTTT. This gives the protein CASGSSGIMNTEAFF.

This sequence joins TRBV18 and TRBJ2-2; D call uncertain. Trimming removed 4 bases from V and 6 bases from J, with 9 bases in between. Germline V gene sequence: CDR1 KGHSH, CDR2 LQKENI. This CDR3 comprises 13 residues. This CDR3 is CASSQDNAGELFF. Written as DNA, the CDR3 is TGTGCCAGCTCACAAGACAACGCCGGGGAGCTGTTTTTT.

V is TRBV3-1 (or the pseudogene TRBV3-2) and J is TRBJ1-6; 7 bases agree with TRBD1. Per the germline V gene, CDR1 is LGHDT and CDR2 is YNNKEL (reference sequence). The CDR3 covers 16 residues. The V segment lost 1 base and the J segment 7 bases; nucleotides outside the gene matches: 7. The CDR3 DNA is TGTGCCAGCAGCCAAGTGTTAGGGGGCAAGAATTCACCCCTCCACTTT. Amino acid sequence: CASSQVLGGKNSPLHF.

Regarding this clone: Other DNA sequences in this sample translate to the same CDR3. The chain uses TRBV4-1 and TRBJ1-1, with D maybe TRBD1 (5 bases). Germline V gene lookup returns CDR1 MGHRA and CDR2 YSYEKL. This CDR3 contains 14 residues. V was trimmed by 1 base and J by 1 base, leaving 7 bases between them. The CDR3 DNA follows: TGCGCCAGCAGCCAAGGAGACAGGAACACTGAAGCTTTCTTT. Protein: CASSQGDRNTEAFF.

This clone was counted once. This sequence joins TRBV3-1 (or the pseudogene TRBV3-2) and TRBJ1-3, with 7 positions matching TRBD1. There are 15 residues in the CDR3. V lost 6 bases, J lost 2 bases, and 7 bases stayed unmatched. Germline V gene lookup returns CDR1 LGHDT and CDR2 YNNKEL (reference sequence). The CDR3 coding sequence is TGTGCCAGCAGACCGACAGGGTCTGCTGGAAACACCATATATTTT. Translated: CASRPTGSAGNTIYF.

The chain uses TRBV10-3 and TRBJ1-2; the D gene is possibly TRBD1 (5 bases). Per the germline V gene, CDR1 is ENHRY and CDR2 is SYGVKD. The CDR3 totals 16 residues. V was trimmed by 6 bases and J by 2 bases, leaving 19 bases between them. CDR3 nucleotides: TGTGCCATCAGACCCCAGACAGTTAGTTCCAACTATGGCTACACCTTC. This codes for CAIRPQTVSSNYGYTF.

The V call is TRBV29-1, the J call TRBJ1-5; D possibly corresponds to TRBD1 (5 bases). V dropped 5 bases and J dropped 7 bases, with 15 bases sitting between them. CDR3 length equals 13 residues. Germline V gives CDR1 SQVTM, CDR2 ANQGSEA. Here the CDR3 reads CSVSEGMEQPQHF. For the CDR3, the DNA is TGCAGCGTTTCGGAGGGGATGGAGCAGCCCCAGCATTTT.

V and J are TRBV29-1 and TRBJ2-3, with a tentative D call TRBD2 (5 bases). The CDR3 has 12 residues. V shed 7 bases and J shed 3 bases, with 11 bases lying between them. Germline CDR1 and CDR2: SQVTM and ANQGSEA. The CDR3 DNA reads TGCAGCGGCGAAACGGGGACAGATACGCAGTATTTT. Translation: CSGETGTDTQYF.

The rearrangement uses TRBV28 and TRBJ1-2; possibly TRBD1 for D (5 bases). The V and J ends lost 2 bases and 7 bases respectively, with 14 bases between them. The CDR3 is 14 residues long. CDR1 is MDHEN and CDR2 is SYDVKM in the germline V gene. The CDR3 DNA is TGTGCCAGCAGTTTAACGGGGCGGGGCTTTGGCTACACCTTC. This encodes CASSLTGRGFGYTF.

V usage is TRBV19 and J usage is TRBJ1-6; 7 nucleotides match TRBD1. V lost 11 bases and J lost 7; bases outside the gene matches: 5. Looked up from germline, CDR1 is LNHDA and CDR2 is SQIVND (reference sequence). The CDR3 extends over 12 amino acids. CDR3 in amino acids: CAGRTGNSPLHF. DNA of the CDR3: TGTGCCGGACGGACAGGCAATTCACCCCTCCACTTT.